The sample holds a few counts of the clone carrying this TCR beta chain. The data were produced by immunoSEQ multiplex PCR, yet TCRdb's version contains in-frame clones alone and is incomplete. Seen here are fewer than 300,000 clones, around 82% observed once, and the top ten hold approximately 9%. This sample is drawn from a study of blood T cell repertoires in COVID-19. Overall study: T cells, B-cell-depleted T cells, or PBMCs provided the cDNA or gDNA that served as material.

The CDR3 is 16 residues long. Trimming took off 4 bases at V and 5 bases at J, with 17 bases between the two ends. Germline V CDR1 and CDR2: KGHSH, LQKENI. The chain is built from TRBV18 and TRBJ2-2; D may be TRBD1 (6 bases). The sequenced material came from peripheral blood. The TCR comes from a human donor in a cohort sampled during active COVID-19. The DNA of the CDR3 is TGTGCCAGCTCACGGCTACAGGGTAGCCGGACCGGGGAGCTGTTTTTT. It encodes CASSRLQGSRTGELFF.